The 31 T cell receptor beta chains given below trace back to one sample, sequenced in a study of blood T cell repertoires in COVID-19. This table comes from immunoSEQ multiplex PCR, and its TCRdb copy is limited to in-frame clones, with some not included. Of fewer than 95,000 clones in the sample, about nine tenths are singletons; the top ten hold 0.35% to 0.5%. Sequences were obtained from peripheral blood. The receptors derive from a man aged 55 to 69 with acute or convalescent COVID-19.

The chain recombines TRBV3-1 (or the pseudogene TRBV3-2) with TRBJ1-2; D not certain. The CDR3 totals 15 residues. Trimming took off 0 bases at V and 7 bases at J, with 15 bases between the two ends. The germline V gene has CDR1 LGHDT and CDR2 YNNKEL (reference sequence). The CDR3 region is CASSQDMKNLRGYTF. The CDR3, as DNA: TGTGCCAGCAGCCAAGATATGAAGAATCTGCGTGGCTACACCTTC.

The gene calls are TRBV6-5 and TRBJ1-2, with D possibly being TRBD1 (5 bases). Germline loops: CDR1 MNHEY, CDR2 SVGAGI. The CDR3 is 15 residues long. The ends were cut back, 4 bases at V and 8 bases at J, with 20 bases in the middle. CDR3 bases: TGTGCCAGCAGTTCCGGGCGGCAGGGCCGGTTAGGCTACACCTTC. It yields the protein CASSSGRQGRLGYTF.

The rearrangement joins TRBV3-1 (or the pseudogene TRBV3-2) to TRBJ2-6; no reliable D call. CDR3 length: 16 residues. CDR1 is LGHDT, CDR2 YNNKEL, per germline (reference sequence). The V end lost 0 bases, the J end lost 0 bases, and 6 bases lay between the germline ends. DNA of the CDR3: TGTGCCAGCAGCCAAGATTTGAGCTCTGGGGCCAACGTCCTGACTTTC. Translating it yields CASSQDLSSGANVLTF.

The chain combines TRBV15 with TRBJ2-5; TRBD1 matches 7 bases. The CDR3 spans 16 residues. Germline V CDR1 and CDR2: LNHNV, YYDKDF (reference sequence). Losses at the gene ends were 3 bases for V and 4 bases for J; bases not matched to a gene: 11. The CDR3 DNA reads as TGTGCCACCAGCAGGGAAGGACAGGCGATTTCAGAGACCCAGTACTTC. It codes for CATSREGQAISETQYF.

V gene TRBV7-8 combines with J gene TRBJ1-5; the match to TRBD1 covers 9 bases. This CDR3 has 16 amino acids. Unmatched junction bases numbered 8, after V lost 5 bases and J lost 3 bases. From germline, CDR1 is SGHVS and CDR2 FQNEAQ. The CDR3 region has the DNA TGTGCCAGCAGCCTCCGGACAGGGGAGGTCAATCAGCCCCAGCATTTT. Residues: CASSLRTGEVNQPQHF.

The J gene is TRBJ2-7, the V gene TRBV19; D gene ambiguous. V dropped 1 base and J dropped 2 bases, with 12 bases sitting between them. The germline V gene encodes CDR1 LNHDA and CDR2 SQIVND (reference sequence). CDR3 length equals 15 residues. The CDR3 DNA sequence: TGTGCCAGTAGTATAGGAGTACGGTTGCCCTACGAGCAGTACTTC. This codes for CASSIGVRLPYEQYF. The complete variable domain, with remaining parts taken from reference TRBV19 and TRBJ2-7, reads DGGITQSPKYLFRKEGQNVTLSCEQNLNHDAMYWYRQDPGQGLRLIYYSQIVNDFQKGDIAEGYSVSREKKESFPLTVTSAQKNPTAFYLCASSIGVRLPYEQYFGPGTRLTVT.

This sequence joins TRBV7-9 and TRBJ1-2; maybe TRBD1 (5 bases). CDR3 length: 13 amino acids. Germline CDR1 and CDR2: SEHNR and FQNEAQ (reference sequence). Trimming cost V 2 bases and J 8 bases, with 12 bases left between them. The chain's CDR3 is CASSLQGQGGYTF. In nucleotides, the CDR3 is TGTGCCAGCAGCTTACAGGGCCAAGGGGGCTACACCTTC.

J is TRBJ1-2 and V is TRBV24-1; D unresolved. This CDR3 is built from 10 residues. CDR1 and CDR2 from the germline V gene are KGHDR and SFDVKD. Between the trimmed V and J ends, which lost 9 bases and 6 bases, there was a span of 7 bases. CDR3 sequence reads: CATPVDGYTF. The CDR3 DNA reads TGTGCCACCCCCGTTGATGGCTACACCTTC.

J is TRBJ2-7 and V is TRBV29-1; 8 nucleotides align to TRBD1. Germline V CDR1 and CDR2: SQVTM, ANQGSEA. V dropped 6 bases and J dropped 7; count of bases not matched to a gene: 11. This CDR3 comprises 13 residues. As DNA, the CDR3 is TGCAGCGTCGCGGACAGGGCGGTTGGGGAGCAGTACTTC. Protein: CSVADRAVGEQYF.

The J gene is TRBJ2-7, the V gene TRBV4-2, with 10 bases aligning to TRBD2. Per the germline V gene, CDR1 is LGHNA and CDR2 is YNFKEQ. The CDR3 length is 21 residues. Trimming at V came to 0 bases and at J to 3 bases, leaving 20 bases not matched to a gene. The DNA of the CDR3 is TGTGCCAGCAGCCAAGATGAAAGGGGCAGGGTGGGACTAGCGAGATACTACGAGCAGTACTTC. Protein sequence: CASSQDERGRVGLARYYEQYF.

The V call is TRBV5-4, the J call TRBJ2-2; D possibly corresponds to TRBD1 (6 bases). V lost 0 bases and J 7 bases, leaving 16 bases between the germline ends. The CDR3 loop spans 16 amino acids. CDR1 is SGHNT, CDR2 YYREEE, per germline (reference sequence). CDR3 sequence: CASSLGFGGQSGELFF. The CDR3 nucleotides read TGTGCCAGCAGCTTGGGTTTCGGAGGACAGAGCGGGGAGCTGTTTTTT.

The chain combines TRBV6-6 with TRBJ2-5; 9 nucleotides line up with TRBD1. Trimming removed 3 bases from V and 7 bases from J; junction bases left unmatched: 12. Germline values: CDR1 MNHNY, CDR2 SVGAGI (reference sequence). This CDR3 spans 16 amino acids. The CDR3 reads CASSYAPTGGGGTQYF. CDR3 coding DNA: TGTGCCAGCAGTTATGCACCGACAGGGGGAGGGGGGACCCAGTACTTC.

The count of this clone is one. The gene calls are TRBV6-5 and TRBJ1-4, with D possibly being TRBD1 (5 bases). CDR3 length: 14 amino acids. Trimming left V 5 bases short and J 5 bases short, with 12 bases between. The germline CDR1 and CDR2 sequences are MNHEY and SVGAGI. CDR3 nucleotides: TGTGCCAGCAGTCGGACACAATCAAATGAAAAACTGTTTTTT. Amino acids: CASSRTQSNEKLFF.

CDR3 DNA sequence: TGTGCCAGCAGTGAAGGACAGGGTAGGAACTATGGCTACACCTTC. This translates into CASSEGQGRNYGYTF. The V call is TRBV6-1, the J call TRBJ1-2; 7 bases are a match to TRBD1. This CDR3 has 15 residues. V lost 1 base and J lost 2; bases outside the gene matches: 4. Germline V gene sequence: CDR1 MNHNS, CDR2 SASEGT.

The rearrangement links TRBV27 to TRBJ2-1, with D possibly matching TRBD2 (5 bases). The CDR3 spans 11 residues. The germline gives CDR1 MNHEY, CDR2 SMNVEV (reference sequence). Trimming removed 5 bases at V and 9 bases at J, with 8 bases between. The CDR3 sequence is CASSTRGEQFF. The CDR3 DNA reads TGTGCCAGCAGTACCCGGGGTGAGCAGTTCTTC.

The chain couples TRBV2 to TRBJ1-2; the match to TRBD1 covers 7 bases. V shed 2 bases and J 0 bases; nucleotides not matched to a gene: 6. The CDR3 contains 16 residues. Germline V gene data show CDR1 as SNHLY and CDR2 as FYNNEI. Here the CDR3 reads CASSETTGAANYGYTF. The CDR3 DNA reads TGTGCCAGCAGTGAAACTACAGGGGCAGCTAACTATGGCTACACCTTC. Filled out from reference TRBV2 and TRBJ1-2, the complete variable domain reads EPEVTQTPSHQVTQMGQEVILRCVPISNHLYFYWYRQILGQKVEFLVSFYNNEISEKSEIFDDQFSVERPDGSNFTLKIRSTKLEDSAMYFCASSETTGAANYGYTFGSGTRLTVV.

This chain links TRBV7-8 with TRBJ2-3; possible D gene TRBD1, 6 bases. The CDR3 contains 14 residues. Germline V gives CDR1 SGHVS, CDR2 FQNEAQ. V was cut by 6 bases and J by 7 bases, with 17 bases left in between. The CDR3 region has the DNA TGTGCCAGCAGACCCAGGGGTGGTGGGAATACGCAGTATTTT. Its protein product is CASRPRGGGNTQYF.

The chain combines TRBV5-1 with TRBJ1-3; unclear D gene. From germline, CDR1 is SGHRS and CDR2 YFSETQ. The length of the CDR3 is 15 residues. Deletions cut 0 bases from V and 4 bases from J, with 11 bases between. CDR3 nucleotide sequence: TGCGCCAGCAGCTTGGTTCCGGGGTTCGGAAACACCATATATTTT. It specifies CASSLVPGFGNTIYF.

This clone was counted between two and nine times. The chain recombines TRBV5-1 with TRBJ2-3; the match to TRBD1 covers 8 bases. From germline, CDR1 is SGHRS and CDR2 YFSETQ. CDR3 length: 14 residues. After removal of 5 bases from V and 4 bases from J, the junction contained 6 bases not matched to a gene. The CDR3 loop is CASSSGTGADTQYF. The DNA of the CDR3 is TGCGCCAGCAGTTCCGGGACAGGAGCAGATACGCAGTATTTT.

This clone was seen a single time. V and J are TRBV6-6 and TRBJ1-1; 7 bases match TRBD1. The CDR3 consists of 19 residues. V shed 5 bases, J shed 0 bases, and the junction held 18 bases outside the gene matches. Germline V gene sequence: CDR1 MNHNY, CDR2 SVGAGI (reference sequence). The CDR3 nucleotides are TGTGCCAGCAGTCGGCGGAATAGGGGACAGACGGAACTGAACACTGAAGCTTTCTTT. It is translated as CASSRRNRGQTELNTEAFF.

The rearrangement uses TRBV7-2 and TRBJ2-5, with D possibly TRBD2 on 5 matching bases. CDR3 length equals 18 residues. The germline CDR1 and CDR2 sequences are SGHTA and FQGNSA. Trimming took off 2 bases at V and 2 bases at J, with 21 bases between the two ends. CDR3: CASSLPPQLDPFQETQYF. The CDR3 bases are TGTGCCAGCAGCTTACCACCCCAACTAGATCCGTTTCAAGAGACCCAGTACTTC.

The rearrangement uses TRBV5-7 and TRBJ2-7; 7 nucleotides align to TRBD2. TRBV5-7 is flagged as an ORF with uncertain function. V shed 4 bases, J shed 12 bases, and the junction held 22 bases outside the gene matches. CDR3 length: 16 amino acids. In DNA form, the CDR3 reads TGTGCCAGCAGCACCGATGCCGTGACTAGCATCGTCAGTCCGTACTTC. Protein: CASSTDAVTSIVSPYF.

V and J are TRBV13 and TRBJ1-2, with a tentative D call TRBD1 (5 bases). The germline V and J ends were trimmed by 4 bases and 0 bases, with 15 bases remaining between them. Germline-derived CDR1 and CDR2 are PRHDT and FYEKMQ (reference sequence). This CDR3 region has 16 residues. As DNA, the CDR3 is TGTGCCAGCAGCTCTTTAGGAGGGGCTACTAACTATGGCTACACCTTC. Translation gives CASSSLGGATNYGYTF.

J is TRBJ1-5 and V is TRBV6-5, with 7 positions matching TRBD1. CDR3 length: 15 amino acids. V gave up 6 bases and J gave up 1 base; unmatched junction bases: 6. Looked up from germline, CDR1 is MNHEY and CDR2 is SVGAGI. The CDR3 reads CASRQGMWSNQPQHF. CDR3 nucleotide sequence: TGTGCCAGCAGACAGGGGATGTGGAGCAATCAGCCCCAGCATTTT.

This CDR3 is CASIKPRGGELFF. The CDR3 nucleotides are TGTGCCAGCATCAAACCCCGGGGCGGGGAGCTGTTTTTT. The chain is built from TRBV12-3 or TRBV12-4 and TRBJ2-2; tentatively, D is TRBD2 (5 bases). The V and J ends lost 7 bases and 7 bases respectively, with 13 bases between them. The CDR3 length is 13 residues.

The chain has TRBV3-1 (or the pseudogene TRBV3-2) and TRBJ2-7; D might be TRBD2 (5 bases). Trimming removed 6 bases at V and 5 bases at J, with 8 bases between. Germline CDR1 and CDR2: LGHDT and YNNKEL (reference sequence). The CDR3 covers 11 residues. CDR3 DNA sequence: TGTGCCAGCAGAAACGGGGACGAGCAGTACTTC. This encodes CASRNGDEQYF.

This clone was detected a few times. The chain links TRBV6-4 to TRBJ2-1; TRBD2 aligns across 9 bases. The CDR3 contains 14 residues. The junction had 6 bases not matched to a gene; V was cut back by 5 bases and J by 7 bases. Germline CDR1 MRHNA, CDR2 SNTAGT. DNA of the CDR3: TGTGCCAGCAGTTTAGCGGGGGACGAGAATGAGCAGTTCTTC. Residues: CASSLAGDENEQFF.

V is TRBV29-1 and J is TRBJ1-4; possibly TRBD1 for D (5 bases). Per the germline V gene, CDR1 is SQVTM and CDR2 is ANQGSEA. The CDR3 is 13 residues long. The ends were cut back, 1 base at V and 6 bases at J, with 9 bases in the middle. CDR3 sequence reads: CSVEVGADEKLFF. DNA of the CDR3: TGCAGCGTTGAAGTAGGGGCGGATGAAAAACTGTTTTTT.

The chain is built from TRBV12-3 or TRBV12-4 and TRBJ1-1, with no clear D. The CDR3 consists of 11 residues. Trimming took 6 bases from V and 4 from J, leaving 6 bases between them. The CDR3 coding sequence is TGTGCCAGCAGCCGAGGCACTGAAGCTTTCTTT. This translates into CASSRGTEAFF.

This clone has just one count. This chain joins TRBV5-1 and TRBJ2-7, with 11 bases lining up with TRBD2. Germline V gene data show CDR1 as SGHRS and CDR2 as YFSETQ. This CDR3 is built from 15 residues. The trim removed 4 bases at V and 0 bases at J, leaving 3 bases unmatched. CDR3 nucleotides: TGCGCCAGCAGCGACCTAGCGGGGGGCTCCTACGAGCAGTACTTC. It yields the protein CASSDLAGGSYEQYF.

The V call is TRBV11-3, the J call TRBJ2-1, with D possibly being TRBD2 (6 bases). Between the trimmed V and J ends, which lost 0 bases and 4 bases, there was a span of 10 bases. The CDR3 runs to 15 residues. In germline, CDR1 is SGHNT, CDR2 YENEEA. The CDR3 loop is CASSLEGTLYNEQFF. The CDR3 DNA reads TGTGCCAGCAGCTTAGAAGGGACTCTTTACAATGAGCAGTTCTTC.